This passage covers 11 T cell receptor beta chains from one sample sequenced in a study of T cells expressing NK-cell markers. Reprocessing the 5' RACE reads, TCRdb reports a single entry for every CDR3 protein and omits DNA. Here the sample table reports tens of thousands of distinct CDR3 sequences. The material sequenced was blood T cells: a sorted CD56 or NKG2C T cell subset, CD4+ or CD8+ T cells, or bulk PBMC T cells (not recorded which). These TCRs come from a man between 18 and 69 years old in good health.

This chain links TRBV7-3 with TRBJ2-1; the D call of TRBD2 rests on TCRdb alone, since no DNA is present to check it. The CDR3 consists of 15 residues. Germline-derived CDR1 and CDR2 are SGHTA and FQGTGA. The CDR3 reads CASSLSLAGVSEQFF.

The chain is built from TRBV2 and TRBJ2-6; TCRdb's D gene call, TRBD1, goes unchecked for lack of DNA. Germline CDR1 reads SNHLY; CDR2 reads FYNNEI. The CDR3 is 17 amino acids. The CDR3 is CASTSTVAYSGANVLTF.

This chain links TRBV7-2 with TRBJ1-1. The CDR3 runs 14 residues. Germline V CDR1 and CDR2: SGHTA, FQGNSA. The CDR3 sequence is CASSLAWGTSVAFF.

The V gene is TRBV5-1, the J gene TRBJ2-5. The CDR3 has 15 amino acids. Per the germline V gene, CDR1 is SGHRS and CDR2 is YFSETQ. CDR3 amino acids: CASSLGGRNQETQYF. Full variable domain (rest looked up from reference TRBV5-1 and TRBJ2-5): KAGVTQTPRYLIKTRGQQVTLSCSPISGHRSVSWYQQTPGQGLQFLFEYFSETQRNKGNFPGRFSGRQFSNSRSEMNVSTLELGDSALYLCASSLGGRNQETQYFGPGTRLLVL.

The chain combines TRBV29-1 with TRBJ2-5. From germline, CDR1 is SQVTM and CDR2 ANQGSEA. The CDR3 runs 12 residues. This CDR3 reads CSVADTQETQYF.

Here the CDR3 reads CASSYSTSGRPSSYEQYF. The V gene is TRBV6-5, the J gene TRBJ2-7; TCRdb outputs TRBD2, but without DNA this stays unchecked. This CDR3 region has 18 residues. Germline V CDR1 and CDR2: MNHEY, SVGAGI.

The rearrangement links TRBV18 to TRBJ1-3; as DNA is missing, the TRBD1 call by TCRdb cannot be tested. The CDR3 runs to 14 residues. The germline gives CDR1 KGHSH, CDR2 LQKENI. This CDR3 reads CASSPPGAGNTIYF.

The chain employs TRBV12-3 or TRBV12-4 and TRBJ2-3. CDR3 size: 13 residues. CDR3 region: CASSLDGSNTQYF.

CDR3 sequence: CASTGGTYQPQHF. The rearrangement uses TRBV2 and TRBJ1-5. Germline CDR1 reads SNHLY; CDR2 reads FYNNEI. The CDR3 is 13 residues long. The full variable domain, its missing parts supplied by reference TRBV2 and TRBJ1-5, is EPEVTQTPSHQVTQMGQEVILRCVPISNHLYFYWYRQILGQKVEFLVSFYNNEISEKSEIFDDQFSVERPDGSNFTLKIRSTKLEDSAMYFCASTGGTYQPQHFGDGTRLSIL.

V is TRBV20-1 and J is TRBJ2-5; the TRBD2 assignment by TCRdb is unverifiable without DNA. The CDR3 runs 13 residues. Looked up from germline, CDR1 is DFQATT and CDR2 is SNEGSKA (reference sequence). CDR3 residues: CSARQGGKETQYF.

The chain carries TRBV7-2 and TRBJ1-3; the TCRdb call, TRBD1, lacks DNA for checking. This CDR3 is built from 15 residues. In germline, CDR1 is SGHTA, CDR2 FQGNSA. CDR3 in amino acids: CASSSGRSSGNTIYF.